The 8 T cell receptor beta chains presented below share a single source sample, sequenced in a study of blood T cells in healthy people across ages. With a J-beta primer mix and a sample-barcoded 5' primer, a second PCR ran about 6 to 11 cycles. Each CDR3 protein is one row after TCRdb ran MiXCR on the 5' RACE reads. In the table there are hundreds of thousands of distinct CDR3 sequences, about 30% of which are singletons. Sample: blood. The receptors shown here come from a woman aged 80 or older in good health.

On this clonotype itself: One end of the junction does not line up with germline, which may come from a read error. V gene TRBV7-8 combines with J gene TRBJ2-2; D is undetermined. This CDR3 has 19 residues. Germline loops: CDR1 SGHVS, CDR2 FQNEAQ. The CDR3 protein is CASSPSLMAPKGNNGELFF. The CDR3 bases are TGTGCCAGCAGCCCGAGCCTGATGGCACCCAAGGGTAACAACGGGGAGCTGTTTTTT.

The gene calls are TRBV7-9 and TRBJ2-1, with D perhaps matching TRBD2 (6 bases). The V end was cut by 5 bases, the J end by 6 bases, with 14 bases between. This CDR3 contains 14 residues. Germline V gene sequence: CDR1 SEHNR, CDR2 FQNEAQ (reference sequence). The CDR3 loop reads CASSPGTHGNEQFF. The DNA for the CDR3 is TGTGCCAGCAGCCCCGGGACTCACGGCAATGAGCAGTTCTTC.

This clonotype showed up many times. The J gene is TRBJ1-2, the V gene TRBV6-2 or TRBV6-3; TRBD1 matches at 10 bases. This CDR3 spans 16 amino acids. Trimming at V came to 6 bases and at J to 0 bases, leaving 7 bases not matched to a gene. Germline V gene sequence: CDR1 MNHEY, CDR2 SVGEGT. The CDR3 sequence: CASSPGTGASNYGYTF. The CDR3 nucleotides are TGTGCCAGCAGCCCCGGGACAGGGGCTTCTAACTATGGCTACACCTTC.

This clonotype was recorded at least ten times. V usage is TRBV4-1 and J usage is TRBJ2-1; 8 bases line up with TRBD2. V lost 0 bases to trimming and J lost 10 bases; unmatched junction nucleotides: 14. Germline-derived CDR1 and CDR2 are MGHRA and YSYEKL. This CDR3 is 17 amino acids long. CDR3 DNA sequence: TGCGCCAGCAGCCAAGATCCCCCGACTAGCGTGAGGGGGGAGCAGTTCTTC. As protein: CASSQDPPTSVRGEQFF.

Ten or more counts support this clonotype. A junction boundary mismatches the germline segment, possibly from a read error. This sequence joins TRBV5-1 and TRBJ2-5; D remains unclear. Germline CDR1 reads SGHRS; CDR2 reads YFSETQ. The CDR3 consists of 14 residues. CDR3 DNA: TGCGCCAGCAGCTTGGCGGTGAGCCAAGAGACCCGGTACTTC. This codes for CASSLAVSQETRYF.

CDR3 region: CASMRGAWGKNIQYF. CDR3 nucleotide sequence: TGTGCCAGTATGAGGGGGGCCTGGGGCAAAAACATTCAGTACTTC. The chain carries TRBV19 and TRBJ2-5; D is tentatively TRBD1 or TRBD2 (6 bases each). The J call is doubtful: the DNA matches TRBJ2-4 better. The germline gives CDR1 LNHDA, CDR2 SQIVND (reference sequence). This CDR3 contains 15 residues.

The sample holds one count of this clonotype. The chain couples TRBV27 to TRBJ1-5; D not certain. This CDR3 is 15 amino acids long. Trimming cost V 6 bases and J 4 bases, with 16 bases left between them. Germline lookup yields CDR1 MNHEY and CDR2 SMNVEV (reference sequence). The CDR3, as DNA: TGTGCCAGCAGATCACGGCTAAACCCTAATCAGCCCCAGCATTTT. Translation: CASRSRLNPNQPQHF.

Many counts were recorded for this clonotype. The chain employs TRBV10-3 and TRBJ2-1; TRBD2 matches at 8 bases. There are 16 residues in the CDR3. Looked up from germline, CDR1 is ENHRY and CDR2 is SYGVKD. Germline trimming cut 0 bases from V and 2 bases from J; bases unmatched to any gene: 3. CDR3 nucleotide sequence: TGTGCCATCAGTGAGTCGAGGCGGGGGGCCTACAATGAGCAGTTCTTC. Protein product: CAISESRRGAYNEQFF.